Below, 18 T cell receptor beta chains from the same sample are listed, as sequenced in a study of OX40 agonist ivuxolimab in advanced cancers. TCRdb's table, derived via immunoSEQ multiplex PCR, lists solely in-frame clones and lacks some. The profile shows tens of thousands of clones, about 83% of them singletons. This specimen was CD4+ or CD8+ T cells sorted from blood, taken in a trial of the OX40 agonist ivuxolimab. Source of these receptors: an adult with an advanced solid tumor such as melanoma, head and neck, liver or kidney cancer.

The rearrangement uses TRBV7-9 and TRBJ2-1; TRBD2 aligns across 11 bases. There are 15 residues in the CDR3. Unmatched junction bases numbered 5, after V lost 5 bases and J lost 5 bases. CDR1 SEHNR and CDR2 FQNEAQ come from the germline V gene (reference sequence). The CDR3 sequence is CASSQGLADHNEQFF. The CDR3 coding sequence is TGTGCCAGCAGCCAGGGACTAGCGGACCACAATGAGCAGTTCTTC.

The gene calls are TRBV18 and TRBJ2-7; unclear D gene. This CDR3 is 15 amino acids long. V was trimmed by 1 base and J by 6 bases, leaving 16 bases between them. Germline CDR1 reads KGHSH; CDR2 reads LQKENI. CDR3 loop: CASSPLGVKGSEQYF. CDR3 nucleotides: TGTGCCAGCTCACCACTTGGAGTGAAGGGAAGCGAGCAGTACTTC. Based on the CDR3 plus reference TRBV18 and TRBJ2-7, the full variable domain is NAGVMQNPRHLVRRRGQEARLRCSPMKGHSHVYWYRQLPEEGLKFMVYLQKENIIDESGMPKERFSAEFPKEGPSILRIQQVVRGDSAAYFCASSPLGVKGSEQYFGPGTRLTVT.

This clone has a handful of counts. The chain has TRBV29-1 and TRBJ1-4, with 11 nucleotides matching TRBD1. The CDR3 sequence is 18 residues long. Germline CDR1 SQVTM, CDR2 ANQGSEA. The ends lost 1 base at V and 2 bases at J; junction bases unmatched: 9. The CDR3 bases are TGCAGCGTTGAAGGAGTACAGGGACAGGGGGGGACTAATGAAAAACTGTTTTTT. Translation: CSVEGVQGQGGTNEKLFF. Combining the CDR3 with reference TRBV29-1 and TRBJ1-4 gives the whole variable domain SAVISQKPSRDICQRGTSLTIQCQVDSQVTMMFWYRQQPGQSLTLIATANQGSEATYESGFVIDKFPISRPNLTFSTLTVSNMSPEDSSIYLCSVEGVQGQGGTNEKLFFGSGTQLSVL.

The chain links TRBV28 to TRBJ2-3; D may match TRBD1 or TRBD2 (5 bases each). The CDR3 has 17 amino acids. The V gene's germline CDR1 is MDHEN and CDR2 SYDVKM. Trimming pared 3 bases from V and 0 bases from J, leaving 16 bases between. CDR3 DNA sequence: TGTGCCAGCAGTTTCCCCCGGGACCGGGCTAGCACAGATACGCAGTATTTT. Translated, it gives CASSFPRDRASTDTQYF.

The chain joins TRBV6-5 to TRBJ1-2, with 7 nucleotides matching TRBD1. Per the germline V gene, CDR1 is MNHEY and CDR2 is SVGAGI. The J segment lost 8 bases and the V segment lost 5 bases, leaving 8 bases of the junction unmatched. CDR3 length: 13 amino acids. In DNA form, the CDR3 reads TGTGCCAGCAGTGAGGGACAGATATTAGGCTACACCTTC. Amino acids: CASSEGQILGYTF.

The CDR3 reads CASSYPSHGVSGYTF. The DNA of the CDR3 is TGTGCCAGCAGTTACCCCTCCCACGGGGTGAGCGGCTACACCTTC. This chain joins TRBV6-5 and TRBJ1-2, with D hard to call. V was trimmed by 2 bases and J by 8 bases, leaving 18 bases between them. The CDR3 is 15 residues long. Looked up from germline, CDR1 is MNHEY and CDR2 is SVGAGI.

This chain links TRBV5-6 with TRBJ1-4; 10 bases are shared with TRBD1. J lost 8 bases, V lost 0 bases, and 10 bases had no gene match. From germline, CDR1 is SGHDT and CDR2 YYEEEE. The CDR3 is made up of 17 amino acids. The CDR3: CASSLALTGTGEEKLFF. In DNA, the CDR3 is TGTGCCAGCAGCTTGGCCCTAACCGGGACAGGGGAAGAAAAACTGTTTTTT.

The chain recombines TRBV5-1 with TRBJ1-1; D perhaps matches TRBD1 (5 bases). Germline V gives CDR1 SGHRS, CDR2 YFSETQ. The CDR3 length is 13 residues. Between the trimmed V and J ends, which lost 1 base and 8 bases, there was a span of 12 bases. CDR3 protein: CASSLSGAPEAFF. The CDR3 nucleotides are TGCGCCAGCAGCTTGAGCGGGGCGCCGGAAGCTTTCTTT.

V usage is TRBV5-1 and J usage is TRBJ2-7; TRBD1 might be the D (6 bases). CDR1 and CDR2 from the germline V gene are SGHRS and YFSETQ. The CDR3 covers 14 residues. Deletions cut 0 bases from V and 6 bases from J, with 13 bases between. The CDR3 loop is CASSLAREGGEQYF. The CDR3 bases are TGCGCCAGCAGCTTGGCCAGGGAAGGGGGCGAGCAGTACTTC.

This chain uses TRBV6-1 with TRBJ1-4; D call uncertain. Trimming shortened V by 2 bases and J by 8 bases, and 12 bases separated the two germline ends. The germline V gene has CDR1 MNHNS and CDR2 SASEGT. The CDR3 is 14 amino acids. DNA for the CDR3: TGTGCCAGCAGTGAAAGGCCAGACCCCGAAAAACTGTTTTTT. It specifies CASSERPDPEKLFF.

The chain couples TRBV6-6 to TRBJ1-6; D gene ambiguous. This CDR3 has 15 amino acids. CDR1 and CDR2 from the germline V gene are MNHNY and SVGAGI (reference sequence). Trimming took 5 bases from V and 1 from J, leaving 9 bases between them. The CDR3 spells CASSTPGSYNSPLHF. The CDR3 DNA reads as TGTGCCAGCAGTACCCCTGGGTCCTATAATTCACCCCTCCACTTT.

The V gene is TRBV5-1, the J gene TRBJ2-1; 10 bases match TRBD2. J was trimmed by 6 bases and V by 2 bases; bases with no gene match: 2. Germline CDR1 and CDR2: SGHRS and YFSETQ. The CDR3 sequence is 14 residues long. CDR3 in DNA: TGCGCCAGCAGCTTAGCGGGGGGGCGCAATGAGCAGTTCTTC. This sequence encodes CASSLAGGRNEQFF.

The V and J genes are TRBV6-5 and TRBJ2-7; 10 bases match TRBD2. The V and J ends lost 8 bases and 2 bases, in that order; junction bases with no gene match: 6. Germline V gene data show CDR1 as MNHEY and CDR2 as SVGAGI. The length of the CDR3 is 14 residues. DNA of the CDR3: TGTGCCAGCGACAGCGGGGGGGCCACCTACGAGCAGTACTTC. Encoded protein: CASDSGGATYEQYF.

V usage is TRBV7-2 and J usage is TRBJ1-2; a weak D match, TRBD1 (6 bases). Germline V gene data show CDR1 as SGHTA and CDR2 as FQGNSA. This CDR3 has 14 amino acids. Deletions cut 3 bases from V and 7 bases from J, with 15 bases between. CDR3 nucleotide sequence: TGTGCCAGCAGCTTCTGGGGGGCGGTGGGTGGCTACACCTTC. Its protein product is CASSFWGAVGGYTF. Full variable domain (remainder filled in from reference TRBV7-2 and TRBJ1-2): GAGVSQSPSNKVTEKGKDVELRCDPISGHTALYWYRQSLGQGLEFLIYFQGNSAPDKSGLPSDRFSAERTGGSVSTLTIQRTQQEDSAVYLCASSFWGAVGGYTFGSGTRLTVV.

Regarding this clone: One junction end does not reproduce the germline sequence, and a read error may be involved. The genes are TRBV28 and TRBJ2-7, with D tentatively TRBD1 (5 bases). The CDR3 length is 14 residues. Germline V lookup: CDR1 MDHEN, CDR2 SYDVKM. For the CDR3, the DNA is TGTGCCAGCAGGGGGCAAGGGTCTTCCTACGGGCAGTACTTC. Amino acid sequence: CASRGQGSSYGQYF.

This chain joins TRBV9 and TRBJ2-2; no clear D gene. The CDR3 spans 15 residues. The V end was cut by 4 bases, the J end by 5 bases, with 15 bases between. CDR1 SGDLS and CDR2 YYNGEE come from the germline V gene. CDR3 DNA: TGTGCCAGCAGCCCGACGGTGTTAGGGACCGGGGAGCTGTTTTTT. Amino acid sequence: CASSPTVLGTGELFF. The full variable domain, completed using reference TRBV9 and TRBJ2-2, is DSGVTQTPKHLITATGQRVTLRCSPRSGDLSVYWYQQSLDQGLQFLIQYYNGEERAKGNILERFSAQQFPDLHSELNLSSLELGDSALYFCASSPTVLGTGELFFGEGSRLTVL.

The V gene is TRBV4-2, the J gene TRBJ2-1; 9 bases align to TRBD2. This CDR3 spans 15 amino acids. CDR1 and CDR2 (germline): LGHNA, YNFKEQ. J gave up 6 bases and V 4 bases, and 7 bases lay outside the gene matches. This CDR3 reads CASSRKRGDGNEQFF. In nucleotides, the CDR3 is TGTGCCAGCAGCCGAAAGCGGGGGGACGGCAATGAGCAGTTCTTC.

The chain links TRBV15 to TRBJ2-5; possibly TRBD2 for D (5 bases). The germline V gene encodes CDR1 LNHNV and CDR2 YYDKDF (reference sequence). The V end was cut by 0 bases, the J end by 4 bases, with 12 bases between. There are 15 residues in the CDR3. CDR3 coding DNA: TGTGCCACCAGCAGAGATACGGCGGCGGGAGAGACCCAGTACTTC. Translation gives CATSRDTAAGETQYF.